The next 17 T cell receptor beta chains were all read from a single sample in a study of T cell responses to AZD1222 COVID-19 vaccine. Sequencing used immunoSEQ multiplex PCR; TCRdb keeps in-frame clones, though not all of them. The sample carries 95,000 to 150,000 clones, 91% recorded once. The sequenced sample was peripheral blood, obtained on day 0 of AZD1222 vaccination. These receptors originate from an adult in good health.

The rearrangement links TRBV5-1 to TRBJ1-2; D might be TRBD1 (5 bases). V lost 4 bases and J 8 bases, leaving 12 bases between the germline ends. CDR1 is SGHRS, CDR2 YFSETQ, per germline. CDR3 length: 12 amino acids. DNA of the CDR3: TGCGCCAGCAGCGAGGGGTTCGGGGGCTACACCTTC. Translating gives CASSEGFGGYTF.

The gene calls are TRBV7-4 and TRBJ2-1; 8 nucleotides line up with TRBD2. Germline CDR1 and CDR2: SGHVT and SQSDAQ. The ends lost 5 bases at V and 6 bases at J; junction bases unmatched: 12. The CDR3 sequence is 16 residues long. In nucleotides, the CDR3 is TGTGCCAGCAGCCCTGGGGCGGGAGGCTCTTGCAATGAGCAGTTCTTC. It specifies CASSPGAGGSCNEQFF.

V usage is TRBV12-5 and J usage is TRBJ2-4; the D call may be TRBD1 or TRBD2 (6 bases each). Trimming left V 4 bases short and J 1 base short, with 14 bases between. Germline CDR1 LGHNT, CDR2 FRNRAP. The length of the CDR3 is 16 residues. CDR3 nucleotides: TGTGCTAGTGGTTCGGGGGCGGTTTTTGCCAAAAACATTCAGTACTTC. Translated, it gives CASGSGAVFAKNIQYF.

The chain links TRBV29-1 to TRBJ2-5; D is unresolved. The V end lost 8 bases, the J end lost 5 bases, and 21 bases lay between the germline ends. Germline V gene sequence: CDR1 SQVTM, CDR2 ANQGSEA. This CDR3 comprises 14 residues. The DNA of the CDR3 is TGCAGCCCTTTACCAGGAGCTTCAGAGGAGACCCAGTACTTC. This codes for CSPLPGASEETQYF.

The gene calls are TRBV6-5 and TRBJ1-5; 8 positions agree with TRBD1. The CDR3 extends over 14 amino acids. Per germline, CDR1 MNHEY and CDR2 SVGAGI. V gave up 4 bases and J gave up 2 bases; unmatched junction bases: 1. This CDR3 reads CASSSGQGNQPQHF. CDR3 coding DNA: TGTGCCAGCAGTTCGGGACAGGGCAATCAGCCCCAGCATTTT.

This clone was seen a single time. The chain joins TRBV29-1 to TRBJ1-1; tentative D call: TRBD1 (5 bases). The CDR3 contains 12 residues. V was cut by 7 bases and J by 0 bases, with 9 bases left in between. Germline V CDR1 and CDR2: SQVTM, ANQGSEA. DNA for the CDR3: TGCAGCGGTTTGGGGGTGAACACTGAAGCTTTCTTT. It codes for CSGLGVNTEAFF.

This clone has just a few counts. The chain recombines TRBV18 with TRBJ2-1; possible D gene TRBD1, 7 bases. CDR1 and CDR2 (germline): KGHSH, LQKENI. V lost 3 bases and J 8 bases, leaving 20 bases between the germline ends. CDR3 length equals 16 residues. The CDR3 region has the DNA TGTGCCAGCTCACCGCTACAGACAGGGACTCGCGATGAGCAGTTCTTC. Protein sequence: CASSPLQTGTRDEQFF.

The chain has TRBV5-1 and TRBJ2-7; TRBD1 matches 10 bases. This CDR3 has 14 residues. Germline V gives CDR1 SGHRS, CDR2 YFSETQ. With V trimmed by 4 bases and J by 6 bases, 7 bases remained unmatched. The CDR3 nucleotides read TGCGCCAGCAGCCCAGGACAGGGGGTACCCGAGCAGTACTTC. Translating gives CASSPGQGVPEQYF.

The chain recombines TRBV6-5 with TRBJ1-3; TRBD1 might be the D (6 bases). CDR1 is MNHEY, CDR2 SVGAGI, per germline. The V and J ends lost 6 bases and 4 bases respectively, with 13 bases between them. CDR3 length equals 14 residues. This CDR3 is CASRDRIPGNTIYF. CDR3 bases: TGTGCCAGCAGGGACAGAATTCCCGGAAACACCATATATTTT.

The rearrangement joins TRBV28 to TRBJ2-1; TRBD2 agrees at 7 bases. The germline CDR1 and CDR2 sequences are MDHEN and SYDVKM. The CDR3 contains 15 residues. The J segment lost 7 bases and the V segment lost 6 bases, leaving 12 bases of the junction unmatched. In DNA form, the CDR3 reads TGTGCCAGCAGCCCCAATTGGCGGGAGTGGAATGAGCAGTTCTTC. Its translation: CASSPNWREWNEQFF. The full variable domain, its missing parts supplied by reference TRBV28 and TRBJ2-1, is DVKVTQSSRYLVKRTGEKVFLECVQDMDHENMFWYRQDPGLGLRLIYFSYDVKMKEKGDIPEGYSVSREKKERFSLILESASTNQTSMYLCASSPNWREWNEQFFGPGTRLTVL.

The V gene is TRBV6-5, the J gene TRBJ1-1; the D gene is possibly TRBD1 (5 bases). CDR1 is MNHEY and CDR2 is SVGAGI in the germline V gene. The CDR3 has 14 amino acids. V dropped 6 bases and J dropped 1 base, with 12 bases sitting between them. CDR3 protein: CASSYRTTNTEAFF. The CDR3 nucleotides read TGTGCCAGCAGCTACAGGACAACGAACACTGAAGCTTTCTTT.

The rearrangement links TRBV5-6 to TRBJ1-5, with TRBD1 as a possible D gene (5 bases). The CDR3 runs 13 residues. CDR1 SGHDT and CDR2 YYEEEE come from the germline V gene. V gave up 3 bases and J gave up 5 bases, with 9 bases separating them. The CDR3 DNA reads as TGTGCCAGCAGCTCGGGGGGAGATCAGCCCCAGCATTTT. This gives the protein CASSSGGDQPQHF.

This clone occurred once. The CDR3 DNA sequence: TGTGCCAGCAGTTTCCCGGGGACCGGGGAGCTGTTTTTT. Its protein is CASSFPGTGELFF. The chain has TRBV6-5 and TRBJ2-2; the D gene is possibly TRBD2 (5 bases). Per the germline V gene, CDR1 is MNHEY and CDR2 is SVGAGI. V lost 4 bases and J 5 bases, leaving 8 bases between the germline ends. The CDR3 is made up of 13 amino acids.

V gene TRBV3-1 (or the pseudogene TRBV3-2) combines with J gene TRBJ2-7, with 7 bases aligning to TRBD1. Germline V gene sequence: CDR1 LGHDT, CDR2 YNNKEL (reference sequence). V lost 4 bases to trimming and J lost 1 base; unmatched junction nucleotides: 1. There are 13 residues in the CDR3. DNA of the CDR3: TGTGCCAGCAGCCTCAGGGGGTCCTACGAGCAGTACTTC. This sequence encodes CASSLRGSYEQYF.

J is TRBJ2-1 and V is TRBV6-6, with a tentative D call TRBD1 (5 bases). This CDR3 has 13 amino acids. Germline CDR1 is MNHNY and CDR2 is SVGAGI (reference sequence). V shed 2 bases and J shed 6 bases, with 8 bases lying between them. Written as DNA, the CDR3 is TGTGCCAGCAGTTACCGACAGCCCAATGAGCAGTTCTTC. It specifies CASSYRQPNEQFF.

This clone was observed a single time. The CDR3 DNA reads TGCGCCAGCAGCCAGGCCAGGGGAGACAGGTACAATGAGCAGTTCTTC. It translates to CASSQARGDRYNEQFF. The chain carries TRBV4-1 and TRBJ2-1; a weak D match, TRBD1 (6 bases). From germline, CDR1 is MGHRA and CDR2 YSYEKL. This CDR3 has 16 residues. V dropped 3 bases and J dropped 4 bases, with 16 bases sitting between them.

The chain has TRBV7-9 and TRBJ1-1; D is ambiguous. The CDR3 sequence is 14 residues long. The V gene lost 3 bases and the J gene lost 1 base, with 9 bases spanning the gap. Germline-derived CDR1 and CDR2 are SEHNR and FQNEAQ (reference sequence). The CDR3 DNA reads TGTGCCAGCAGCTTTCCCGACCAGAACACTGAAGCTTTCTTT. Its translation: CASSFPDQNTEAFF.